Shown below are 10 T cell receptor beta chains from a single sample sequenced in a study of a mutant IDH1 vaccine in newly diagnosed glioma. Using immunoSEQ multiplex PCR, the repertoire was profiled, and TCRdb retains in-frame clones only, with some absent. Of under 70,000 clones listed, approximately 87% are singletons. The time point denotes: week 23, last vaccination. A 20-mer mutant IDH1 peptide at 300 ug was injected subcutaneously with topical imiquimod. These receptors lack a known antigen. The sequences come from PBMCs, collected from a glioma patient whose treatment included an IDH1 peptide vaccine. The receptors shown here come from a man between 18 and 35 years old with glioma.

A single count supports this clone. This chain links TRBV18 with TRBJ2-5, with D hard to call. The germline gives CDR1 KGHSH, CDR2 LQKENI. The V and J ends lost 4 bases and 2 bases respectively, with 14 bases between them. This CDR3 has 15 residues. The CDR3 spells CASSRLGPPQETQYF. The CDR3 DNA reads as TGTGCCAGCTCACGACTCGGACCGCCTCAAGAGACCCAGTACTTC.

The chain is built from TRBV19 and TRBJ1-1; D uncertain. The CDR3 loop spans 16 amino acids. The V end lost 6 bases, the J end lost 5 bases, and 22 bases lay between the germline ends. From germline, CDR1 is LNHDA and CDR2 SQIVND (reference sequence). This chain's CDR3 is CASSPTVRAGGTEAFF. Here the CDR3 DNA reads TGTGCCAGTAGCCCAACCGTGAGGGCGGGAGGGACTGAAGCTTTCTTT.

J is TRBJ2-1 and V is TRBV27; 8 bases are a match to TRBD1. Germline V gene lookup returns CDR1 MNHEY and CDR2 SMNVEV (reference sequence). CDR3 size: 14 residues. V lost 4 bases and J lost 14; bases outside the gene matches: 13. The CDR3 loop is CASSSEDRAFREFF. Here the CDR3 DNA reads TGTGCCAGCAGTTCTGAGGACAGGGCTTTTCGGGAGTTCTTC.

The J gene is TRBJ2-7, the V gene TRBV30; 7 bases line up with TRBD2. The CDR3 sequence is 14 residues long. The germline V gene has CDR1 GTSNPN and CDR2 SVGIG (reference sequence). V lost 4 bases to trimming and J lost 5 bases; unmatched junction nucleotides: 11. CDR3 nucleotide sequence: TGTGCCTGGACCGGGGGGATAACGAGAAACGAGCAGTACTTC. It encodes CAWTGGITRNEQYF.

The chain joins TRBV6-6 to TRBJ1-2; D not resolved. This CDR3 region has 13 residues. The germline CDR1 and CDR2 sequences are MNHNY and SVGAGI (reference sequence). The V gene lost 8 bases and the J gene lost 2 bases, with 12 bases spanning the gap. This chain's CDR3 is CASEKDGNYGYTF. The CDR3 region has the DNA TGTGCCAGCGAAAAGGACGGCAACTATGGCTACACCTTC.

This chain uses TRBV5-4 with TRBJ1-3; a possible D gene is TRBD1 (5 bases). The CDR3 totals 15 residues. V was shortened by 1 base and J by 0 bases, with 8 bases between the two germline ends. The germline V gene encodes CDR1 SGHNT and CDR2 YYREEE (reference sequence). CDR3 bases: TGTGCCAGCAGCTTGCCGGGGGTCTCTGGAAACACCATATATTTT. Protein product: CASSLPGVSGNTIYF.

V gene TRBV21-1 combines with J gene TRBJ1-2; the D call in the table, TRBD1, was not verified against the DNA. TRBV21-1 is a known pseudogene. The CDR3 covers 16 residues. CDR3 sequence (DNA): TGTGCCAGCAGCGCGCGACAGGGGAGGGGGGTCTATGGCTACACCTTC. Amino acid sequence: CASSARQGRGVYGYTF.

The V gene is TRBV6-6, the J gene TRBJ2-3; D possibly uses TRBD1 or TRBD2 (5 bases each). Germline CDR1 reads MNHNY; CDR2 reads SVGAGI (reference sequence). The CDR3 is 13 residues long. The V end lost 1 base, the J end lost 6 bases, and 8 bases lay between the germline ends. The CDR3 region is CASSYWGWDTQYF. Written as DNA, the CDR3 is TGTGCCAGCAGTTACTGGGGGTGGGATACGCAGTATTTT.

The chain employs TRBV25-1 and TRBJ1-2; D is unresolved. This CDR3 spans 12 amino acids. The V gene's germline CDR1 is MGHDK and CDR2 SYGVNS. V was cut by 0 bases and J by 11 bases, with 10 bases left in between. Written as DNA, the CDR3 is TGTGCCAGCAGTGAATACCGCGGATTATACACCTTC. Protein product: CASSEYRGLYTF.

The J gene is TRBJ2-7, the V gene TRBV15; D assignment may be TRBD1 or TRBD2 (5 bases each). CDR3 length equals 13 residues. CDR1 is LNHNV, CDR2 YYDKDF, per germline (reference sequence). Trimming removed 9 bases at V and 4 bases at J, with 16 bases between. The CDR3 DNA reads TGTGCCACGGGACCACTTTCAGGGTACGAGCAGTACTTC. Translated: CATGPLSGYEQYF.